The 12 T cell receptor beta chains in this list originate from one sample, sequenced in a study of CD8 T cells in ankylosing spondylitis. Study observations and caveats: What seemed typical of ankylosing spondylitis blood was a TCR beta motif built from under 10 highly homologous variants.

MiXCR, run by TCRdb on the 5' RACE reads, gives a single entry per CDR3 protein. The data hold over 450,000 distinct CDR3 sequences, with 12% observed a single time. These receptors have no identified antigens. The sample consisted of blood, either unsorted or a sorted T cell fraction (not recorded which). The receptors come from a male donor with ankylosing spondylitis.

The V and J genes are TRBV4-2 and TRBJ1-2; D gene ambiguous. V gave up 0 bases and J gave up 4 bases, with 12 bases separating them. This CDR3 contains 15 residues. Germline assignment: CDR1 LGHNA and CDR2 YNFKEQ. The CDR3 DNA sequence: TGTGCCAGCAGCCAAGATGGGTCCCGCGGCTATGGCTACACCTTC. It is translated as CASSQDGSRGYGYTF.

This clonotype has more than one count but fewer than ten. The chain has TRBV5-6 and TRBJ1-2; D gene uncertain. The CDR3 totals 14 residues. CDR1 and CDR2 from the germline V gene are SGHDT and YYEEEE. V was cut by 2 bases and J by 2 bases, with 10 bases left in between. CDR3 bases: TGTGCCAGCAGCTTTCGCGGCAGGAACTATGGCTACACCTTC. This encodes CASSFRGRNYGYTF.

This clonotype was counted at least ten times. This chain connects TRBV20-1 to TRBJ2-1, with D perhaps matching TRBD1 or TRBD2 (6 bases each). Trimming removed 6 bases at V and 2 bases at J, with 17 bases between. The CDR3 is 15 amino acids. The germline gives CDR1 DFQATT, CDR2 SNEGSKA (reference sequence). CDR3 protein: CSATLAGEAYNEQFF. DNA of the CDR3: TGCAGTGCAACCCTTGCAGGGGAGGCCTACAATGAGCAGTTCTTC.

The rearrangement joins TRBV12-3 or TRBV12-4 to TRBJ2-4; D may correspond to TRBD1 or TRBD2 (6 bases each). The CDR3 covers 14 residues. The V and J ends lost 4 bases and 5 bases respectively, with 12 bases between them. Written as DNA, the CDR3 is TGTGCCAGCAGTTGGGGGGCACAGCAAAACATTCAGTACTTC. Protein product: CASSWGAQQNIQYF.

This CDR3 is CATSRDRGRAWETQYF. The CDR3 DNA follows: TGTGCCACCAGCAGAGATCGCGGGAGGGCCTGGGAGACCCAGTACTTC. The genes are TRBV15 and TRBJ2-5, with 9 positions matching TRBD2. The V and J ends lost 0 bases and 5 bases, in that order; junction bases with no gene match: 7. The CDR3 length is 16 residues. Germline V lookup: CDR1 LNHNV, CDR2 YYDKDF (reference sequence).

The chain joins TRBV4-2 to TRBJ2-2; the match to TRBD2 covers 8 bases. CDR1 and CDR2 from the germline V gene are LGHNA and YNFKEQ. The CDR3 length is 18 residues. V was pared by 1 base and J by 5 bases, with 12 bases of the junction left unmatched. The chain's CDR3 is CASSQVESKREWTGELFF. The CDR3 coding sequence is TGTGCCAGCAGCCAAGTGGAGAGTAAGCGGGAGTGGACCGGGGAGCTGTTTTTT.

This clonotype was counted at least ten times. The V and J genes are TRBV4-1 and TRBJ2-1; D not resolved. The CDR3 is 18 amino acids. Trimming removed 4 bases at V and 0 bases at J, with 19 bases between. The V gene's germline CDR1 is MGHRA and CDR2 YSYEKL. The chain's CDR3 is CASSLRPLVGISYNEQFF. The DNA of the CDR3 is TGCGCCAGCAGCCTCCGCCCTCTAGTGGGAATCTCCTACAATGAGCAGTTCTTC.

J is TRBJ2-2 and V is TRBV6-1; tentative D call: TRBD1 (6 bases). V lost 6 bases and J lost 10, with 15 bases in between. This CDR3 has 13 amino acids. The germline CDR1 and CDR2 sequences are MNHNS and SASEGT. The CDR3 DNA reads TGTGCCAGCAGCCGAGACAGGCAGGTGGAGCTGTTTTTT. Translation gives CASSRDRQVELFF.

The chain uses TRBV5-1 and TRBJ1-2; 11 nucleotides align to TRBD1. Germline V lookup: CDR1 SGHRS, CDR2 YFSETQ. This CDR3 has 15 residues. V gave up 4 bases and J gave up 5 bases; unmatched junction bases: 7. Written as DNA, the CDR3 is TGCGCCAGCAGCCCCCGGGACAGGGGGAGGTATGGCTACACCTTC. Translated, it gives CASSPRDRGRYGYTF.

There are a few counts of this clonotype. The chain recombines TRBV20-1 with TRBJ2-7; D call uncertain. Per germline, CDR1 DFQATT and CDR2 SNEGSKA (reference sequence). Deletions cut 6 bases from V and 2 bases from J, with 8 bases between. This CDR3 contains 11 residues. The CDR3 nucleotides read TGCAGTGCAAGTGGCCCCTACGAGCAGTACGTC. Protein: CSASGPYEQYV.

Many counts were recorded for this clonotype. The chain couples TRBV11-2 to TRBJ2-2; 11 positions match TRBD2. This CDR3 comprises 14 residues. Germline V lookup: CDR1 SGHAT, CDR2 FQNNGV. With 7 bases clipped from V and 7 bases from J, the junction kept 5 bases outside the gene matches. The DNA of the CDR3 is TGTGCCAGCACACTAGCGGGAGTGGTCGGGGAGCTGTTTTTT. It encodes CASTLAGVVGELFF.

This clonotype was observed a handful of times. The chain uses TRBV7-9 and TRBJ1-6; the match to TRBD1 covers 9 bases. Germline V gene data show CDR1 as SEHNR and CDR2 as FQNEAQ (reference sequence). This CDR3 is built from 15 residues. Germline trimming cut 2 bases from V and 10 bases from J; bases unmatched to any gene: 6. CDR3 protein: CASSLLGDRESPLHF. CDR3 DNA sequence: TGTGCCAGCAGCTTATTGGGGGACAGGGAGTCACCCCTCCACTTT.